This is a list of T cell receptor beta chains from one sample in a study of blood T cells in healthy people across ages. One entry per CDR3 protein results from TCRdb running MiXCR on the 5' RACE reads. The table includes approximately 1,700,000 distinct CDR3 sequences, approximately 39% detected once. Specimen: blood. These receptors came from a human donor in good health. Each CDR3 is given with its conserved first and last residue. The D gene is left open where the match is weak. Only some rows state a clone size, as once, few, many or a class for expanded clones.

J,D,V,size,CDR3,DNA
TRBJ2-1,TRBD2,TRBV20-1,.,CSARGGGPGNEQFF,TGCAGTGCTAGGGGCGGGGGGCCGGGGAATGAGCAGTTCTTC
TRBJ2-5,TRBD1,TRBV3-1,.,CASSQERTGVKTQYF,TGTGCCAGCAGCCAAGAAAGGACAGGGGTGAAGACCCAGTACTTC
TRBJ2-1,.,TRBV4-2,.,CASSQGRAPNEQFF,TGTGCCAGCAGCCAAGGCAGGGCACCCAATGAGCAGTTCTTC
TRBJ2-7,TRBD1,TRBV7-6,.,CASSPFPLTGVETYEQYF,TGTGCCAGCAGCCCCTTCCCCCTAACAGGGGTTGAGACCTACGAGCAGTACTTC
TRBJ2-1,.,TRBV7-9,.,CASSFTGKGEQFF,TGTGCCAGCAGCTTCACAGGGAAGGGTGAGCAGTTCTTC
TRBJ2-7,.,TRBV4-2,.,CASSLQDTDSYEQYF,TGTGCCAGCAGCCTTCAAGACACGGACTCCTACGAGCAGTACTTC
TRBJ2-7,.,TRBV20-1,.,CSALGGRSYEQYF,TGCAGTGCCCTAGGGGGGCGATCCTACGAGCAGTACTTC
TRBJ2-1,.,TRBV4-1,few,CASSQEYSEQFF,TGCGCCAGCAGCCAAGAGTATAGTGAGCAGTTCTTC
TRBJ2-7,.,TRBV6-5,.,CASSYGGTNSYEQYF,TGTGCCAGCAGTTACGGGGGGACAAACTCCTACGAGCAGTACTTC
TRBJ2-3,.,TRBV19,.,CASSPLGQAGTDTQYF,TGTGCCAGTAGTCCCCTAGGGCAGGCTGGCACAGATACGCAGTATTTT
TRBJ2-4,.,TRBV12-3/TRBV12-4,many,CASSPEGAPFLAKNIQYF,TGTGCCAGCAGTCCCGAAGGGGCCCCCTTTCTAGCCAAAAACATTCAGTACTTC
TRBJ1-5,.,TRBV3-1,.,CASSQAASNQPQHF,TGTGCCAGCAGCCAAGCGGCTAGCAATCAGCCCCAGCATTTT
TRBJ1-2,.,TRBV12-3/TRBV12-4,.,CASSFWGRGYTF,TGCGCCAGCAGTTTTTGGGGTCGGGGCTACACCTTC
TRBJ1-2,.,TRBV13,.,CAGSLRKGSYTF,TGTGCCGGCAGCCTCCGAAAAGGTAGTTACACCTTC
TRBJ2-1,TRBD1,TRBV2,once,CASSIRQGGQFF,TGTGCCAGCAGCATACGACAGGGGGGGCAGTTCTTC
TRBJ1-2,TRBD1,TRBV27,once,CASSLVDRPLKGYTF,TGTGCCAGCAGTTTAGTGGACAGGCCCCTGAAGGGCTACACCTTC
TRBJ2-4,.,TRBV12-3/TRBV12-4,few,CASSPAYWEQYF,TGTGCCAGCAGCCCGGCGTATTGGGAGCAGTACTTC
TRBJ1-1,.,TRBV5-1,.,CASSYPGDVNTEAFF,TGCGCCAGCAGCTATCCAGGAGATGTGAACACTGAAGCTTTCTTT
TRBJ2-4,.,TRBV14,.,CASSQVDAIFLAKNIQYF,TGTGCCAGCAGCCAAGTCGACGCGATATTTCTAGCCAAAAACATTCAGTACTTC
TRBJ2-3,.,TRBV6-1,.,CASSGGTAGTDTQYF,TGTGCCAGCAGTGGGGGGACGGCTGGCACAGATACGCAGTATTTT
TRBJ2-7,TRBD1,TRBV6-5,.,CASSYRGQIKNSYEQYF,TGTGCCAGCAGTTACAGGGGACAGATAAAAAACTCCTACGAGCAGTACTTC
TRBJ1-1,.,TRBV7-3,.,CASSSTVRNTEAFF,TGTGCCAGCAGCTCCACCGTCCGGAACACTGAAGCTTTCTTT
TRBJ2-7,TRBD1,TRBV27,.,CASSLTPGQHYEQYF,TGTGCCAGCAGTCTTACCCCGGGACAGCACTACGAGCAGTACTTC
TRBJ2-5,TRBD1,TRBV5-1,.,CASSLGTGAFQETQYF,TGCGCCAGCAGCTTGGGCACAGGGGCCTTCCAAGAGACCCAGTACTTC
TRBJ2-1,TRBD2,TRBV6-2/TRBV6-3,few,CASRPTSGGPEQFF,TGTGCCAGCAGACCGACTAGCGGGGGGCCCGAGCAGTTCTTC
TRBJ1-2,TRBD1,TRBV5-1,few,CASSSGPDRGYGYTF,TGCGCCAGCAGCAGCGGACCGGACAGGGGCTATGGCTACACCTTC
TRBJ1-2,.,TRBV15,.,CATSRDRGQGYNYGYTF,TGTGCCACCAGCAGAGATAGGGGACAAGGGTACAACTATGGCTACACCTTC
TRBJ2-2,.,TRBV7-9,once,CATGGPEYTGELFF,TGTGCCACTGGTGGGCCAGAATACACCGGGGAGCTGTTTTTT
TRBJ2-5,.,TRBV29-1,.,CSVRRREQETQYF,TGCAGCGTACGAAGGCGGGAACAAGAGACCCAGTACTTC
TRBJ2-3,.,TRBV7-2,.,CASSLVDRRTDMQYF,TGTGCCAGCAGCTTAGTCGACAGACGCACAGATATGCAGTATTTT
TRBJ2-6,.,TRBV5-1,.,CASSLEGRTGANVLTF,TGCGCCAGCAGCTTGGAGGGCAGGACCGGGGCCAACGTCCTGACTTTC
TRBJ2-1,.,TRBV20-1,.,CSARGHRAGSYNEQFF,TGCAGTGCTAGAGGTCATCGGGCGGGTTCCTACAATGAGCAGTTCTTC
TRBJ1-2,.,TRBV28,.,CASSLEGGSRYGYTF,TGTGCCAGCAGTTTAGAGGGAGGCTCCCGTTATGGCTACACCTTC
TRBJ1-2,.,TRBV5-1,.,CASSEDRYGYTF,TGCGCCAGCAGCGAGGACAGATATGGCTACACCTTC
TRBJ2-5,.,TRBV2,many,CASSEARAGVKTQYF,TGTGCCAGCAGTGAAGCGCGGGCAGGAGTCAAGACCCAGTACTTC
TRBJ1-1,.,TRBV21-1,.,CASSPGQPPNTEAFF,TGTGCCAGCAGCCCAGGACAGCCCCCGAACACTGAGGCTTTCTTT
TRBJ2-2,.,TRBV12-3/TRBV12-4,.,CASKQASGELFF,TGTGCCAGTAAACAGGCGTCGGGGGAGCTGTTTTTT
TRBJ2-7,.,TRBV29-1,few,CSVAAGYEQYF,TGCAGCGTTGCCGCGGGATACGAGCAGTACTTC
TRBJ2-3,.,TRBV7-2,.,CASSLEVQDPDTQYF,TGTGCCAGCAGCTTAGAGGTACAAGACCCGGATACGCAGTATTTT
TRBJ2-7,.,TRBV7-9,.,CASSSLVPFPYEQYF,TGTGCCAGCAGCTCTTTAGTCCCTTTTCCCTACGAGCAGTACTTC
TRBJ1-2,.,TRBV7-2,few,CASSLGPTGTLYGYTF,TGTGCCAGCAGCTTAGGGCCGACAGGAACTCTCTATGGCTACACCTTC
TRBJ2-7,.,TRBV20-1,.,CSARATSPYEQYF,TGCAGTGCTAGAGCGACATCTCCCTACGAGCAGTACTTC
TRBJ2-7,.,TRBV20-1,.,CSARTEATLSYEQYF,TGCAGTGCTAGAACGGAGGCCACCCTCTCCTACGAGCAGTACTTC
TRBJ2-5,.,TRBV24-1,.,CATSDPWAETQYF,TGTGCCACCAGTGATCCTTGGGCGGAGACCCAGTACTTC
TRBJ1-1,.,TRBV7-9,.,CASSLLFVGNEAFF,TGTGCCAGCAGCTTATTGTTCGTGGGCAATGAAGCTTTCTTT
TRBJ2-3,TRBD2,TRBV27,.,CASRKLAGISDTQYF,TGTGCCAGCAGGAAACTAGCGGGGATTTCAGATACGCAGTATTTT
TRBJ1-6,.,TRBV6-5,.,CASNRRRQSAHSPLHF,TGTGCCAGCAACCGCCGGAGGCAGTCTGCGCATTCACCCCTCCACTTT
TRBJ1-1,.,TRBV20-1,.,CSARDLFGAQGTEAFF,TGCAGTGCTAGAGATCTTTTTGGGGCGCAAGGCACTGAAGCTTTCTTT
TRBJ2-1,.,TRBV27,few,CASSLSRAGNEQFF,TGTGCCAGCAGTTTATCGAGGGCAGGCAATGAGCAGTTCTTC
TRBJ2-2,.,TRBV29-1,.,CSVERTDGELFF,TGCAGCGTTGAGAGGACGGACGGGGAGCTGTTTTTT
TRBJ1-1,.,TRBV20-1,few,CSARAGTTNTEAFF,TGCAGTGCTAGAGCGGGAACTACGAACACTGAAGCTTTCTTT
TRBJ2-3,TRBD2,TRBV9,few,CASSERSSGGGHTQYF,TGTGCCAGCAGCGAACGTTCTAGCGGGGGGGGACATACGCAGTATTTT
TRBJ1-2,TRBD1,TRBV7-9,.,CASTKTGVHGYTF,TGTGCCAGCACTAAAACAGGGGTGCATGGCTACACCTTC
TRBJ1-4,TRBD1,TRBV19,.,CASSNPRTGIHGEKLFF,TGTGCCAGTAGCAATCCCCGGACAGGGATCCATGGAGAAAAACTGTTTTTT